The rows below give T cell receptor beta chains drawn from one sample of a study of T-cell reconstitution after alpha-beta-depleted transplantation in children. TCRdb passed the PCR reads through MiXCR, listing each CDR3 protein once. The sample yields about 830,000 distinct CDR3 sequences, 16% seen once. The material was PBMCs, mostly from graft donor cells, obtained 360 days after TCRalphabeta/CD19-depleted stem cell transplant. The receptors derive from a male patient between 5 and 17 years old who had a stem cell transplant for acute lymphoblastic leukemia, so the T cells may come from the graft donor. The CDR3 runs from the conserved cysteine through the conserved F or W. A D gene is named only where the DNA matches it firmly. Clone size is not always given. Where it is, it says once, few, many or a class for expanded clones.

J: TRBJ2-1
size: NA
D: NA
V: TRBV20-1
DNA: TGCTGTGCTCCGCCAGCCCAGGTCTACAATGAGCAGTTCTTC
CDR3: CCAPPAQVYNEQFF

J: TRBJ2-1
size: few
D: TRBD1
V: TRBV20-1
DNA: TGCAGTGCAGCCAAGGGGGACAGGATCCTGAGCTCCTACAATGAGCAGTTCTTC
CDR3: CSAAKGDRILSSYNEQFF

J: TRBJ2-1
size: few
D: NA
V: TRBV5-1
DNA: TGCGCCAGCAGCTTCGCTCAGGGCTTCGGTTTAGTCCACAATGAGCAGTTCTTC
CDR3: CASSFAQGFGLVHNEQFF

J: TRBJ2-1
size: few
D: TRBD2
V: TRBV12-3/TRBV12-4
DNA: TGTGCCAGCAGTTTAGGTGGCTGGTCCGAGACTAGCCTAGTTGAGCAGTTCTTC
CDR3: CASSLGGWSETSLVEQFF

J: TRBJ2-5
size: NA
D: NA
V: TRBV24-1
DNA: TGTGCCACCAGTGATTTGGACAGAGAAGAGACCCAGTACTTC
CDR3: CATSDLDREETQYF

J: TRBJ2-7
size: NA
D: NA
V: TRBV6-5
DNA: TGTGCCAGCAGTTATTTCGGGCTCTCCTACGAGCAGTACTTC
CDR3: CASSYFGLSYEQYF

J: TRBJ2-5
size: NA
D: TRBD1
V: TRBV5-5
DNA: TGTGCCAGCAGCTTGGGTGGGGGACAGGGGCATCAGGGGACCCAGTACTTC
CDR3: CASSLGGGQGHQGTQYF

J: TRBJ2-1
size: many
D: TRBD2
V: TRBV29-1
DNA: TGCAGCTTTTATAGCGGGAGAAGGGGCAATGAGCAGTTCTTC
CDR3: CSFYSGRRGNEQFF

J: TRBJ2-2
size: many
D: NA
V: TRBV25-1
DNA: TGTGCCAGCACCGAAGCGCTGGGTGCAGGGGTCCCCGGGGAGCTGTTTTTT
CDR3: CASTEALGAGVPGELFF

J: TRBJ2-1
size: NA
D: TRBD2
V: TRBV13
DNA: TGTGCCAGCAGCGGGAGGGCCTCCTACAATGAGCAGTTCTTC
CDR3: CASSGRASYNEQFF

J: TRBJ2-7
size: few
D: TRBD1
V: TRBV7-8
DNA: TGTGCCAGCAGCTTAGTATTGGGACAGGGGGTGTACGAGCAGTACTTC
CDR3: CASSLVLGQGVYEQYF

J: TRBJ2-1
size: NA
D: NA
V: TRBV19
DNA: TGTGCCAGTAGCCTTTATGGGCCGACTTCCTACAATGAGCAGTTCTTC
CDR3: CASSLYGPTSYNEQFF

J: TRBJ2-3
size: NA
D: NA
V: TRBV5-1
DNA: TGCGCCAGCAGCTTGGGGCAGGTAGATACGCAGTATTTT
CDR3: CASSLGQVDTQYF

J: TRBJ2-5
size: NA
D: NA
V: TRBV6-5
DNA: TGTGCCAGCAGTTACCCTACAGGTGGCGAAGAGACCCAGTACTTC
CDR3: CASSYPTGGEETQYF

J: TRBJ2-5
size: few
D: NA
V: TRBV9
DNA: TGTGCCAGCAGCAGGGGGTGGACAGTGGGGGGGGAGACCCAGTACTTC
CDR3: CASSRGWTVGGETQYF

J: TRBJ2-5
size: NA
D: TRBD2
V: TRBV5-1
DNA: TGCGCCAGCAGAGCCGGGACTAGCGTAATCCAAGAGACCCAGTACTTC
CDR3: CASRAGTSVIQETQYF

J: TRBJ2-1
size: NA
D: NA
V: TRBV7-7
DNA: TGTGCCAGCAGCCCCCGGGGGGCGAGGTACAATGAGCAGTTCTTC
CDR3: CASSPRGARYNEQFF

J: TRBJ2-1
size: NA
D: NA
V: TRBV5-1
DNA: TGCGCCAGCAGCTCCCCTAGTGAGCAGTTCTTC
CDR3: CASSSPSEQFF

J: TRBJ2-3
size: many
D: TRBD1
V: TRBV20-1
DNA: TGCAGTGCTACCGGGACAGGGAACCCAGATACGCAGTATTTT
CDR3: CSATGTGNPDTQYF

J: TRBJ1-6
size: NA
D: NA
V: TRBV20-1
DNA: TGCAGTGCTAGAGCAAGGGAAGCAGATTCACCCCTCCACTTT
CDR3: CSARAREADSPLHF